Listed here are 8 T cell receptor beta chains from one sample, sequenced in a study of shared clonotypes between healthy human individuals. Using immunoSEQ multiplex PCR, the repertoire was profiled, and TCRdb retains in-frame clones only, with some absent. The sample lists 450,000 to 600,000 clones, around 79% seen once, with 10% to 15% in the top ten. Sequences were obtained from PBMCs. These receptors came from a woman between 35 and 50 years old in good health. Some clones in this sample may be carry-over from other donors' samples.

The chain links TRBV15 to TRBJ1-2; D is undetermined. This CDR3 contains 17 residues. Germline V CDR1 and CDR2: LNHNV, YYDKDF (reference sequence). V was pared by 0 bases and J by 1 base, with 15 bases between. The CDR3 loop is CATSRDWSRLINYGYTF. The CDR3 DNA sequence: TGTGCCACCAGCAGAGATTGGTCACGGCTAATTAACTATGGCTACACCTTC. The complete variable domain, with remaining parts taken from reference TRBV15 and TRBJ1-2, reads DAMVIQNPRYQVTQFGKPVTLSCSQTLNHNVMYWYQQKSSQAPKLLFHYYDKDFNNEADTPDNFQSRRPNTSFCFLDIRSPGLGDTAMYLCATSRDWSRLINYGYTFGSGTRLTVV.

This clone appeared a few times. The J gene is TRBJ1-5, the V gene TRBV2, with D hard to call. Per germline, CDR1 SNHLY and CDR2 FYNNEI. The CDR3 contains 15 residues. V gave up 1 base and J gave up 0 bases, with 7 bases separating them. The CDR3 spells CASSEVHYSNQPQHF. The CDR3 coding sequence is TGTGCCAGCAGTGAAGTACATTATAGCAATCAGCCCCAGCATTTT.

This rearrangement joins TRBV9 to TRBJ2-5, with TRBD2 matching over 8 bases. This CDR3 region has 16 residues. Per germline, CDR1 SGDLS and CDR2 YYNGEE. V gave up 0 bases and J gave up 0 bases; unmatched junction bases: 4. The chain's CDR3 is CASSVAGGANQETQYF. Here the CDR3 DNA reads TGTGCCAGCAGCGTAGCCGGGGGGGCAAACCAAGAGACCCAGTACTTC. Drawing the rest from reference TRBV9 and TRBJ2-5, the complete variable domain is DSGVTQTPKHLITATGQRVTLRCSPRSGDLSVYWYQQSLDQGLQFLIQYYNGEERAKGNILERFSAQQFPDLHSELNLSSLELGDSALYFCASSVAGGANQETQYFGPGTRLLVL.

The rearrangement uses TRBV7-8 and TRBJ1-1, with a weak D call TRBD1 (5 bases). The CDR3 totals 16 residues. V was trimmed by 0 bases and J by 4 bases, leaving 15 bases between them. From germline, CDR1 is SGHVS and CDR2 FQNEAQ. The CDR3 region is CASSLAGRFSGTEAFF. The CDR3 DNA is TGTGCCAGCAGCTTAGCGGGACGGTTCTCGGGCACTGAAGCTTTCTTT.

The V call is TRBV4-1, the J call TRBJ2-3; 8 bases line up with TRBD2. The V segment lost 1 base and the J segment 2 bases; nucleotides outside the gene matches: 11. The CDR3 contains 18 residues. Germline lookup yields CDR1 MGHRA and CDR2 YSYEKL. In nucleotides, the CDR3 is TGCGCCAGCAGCCAAGTCCCTCGACTAGCGCTGAACACAGATACGCAGTATTTT. Translation: CASSQVPRLALNTDTQYF.

The J gene is TRBJ1-2, the V gene TRBV30; 11 positions match TRBD1. Germline lookup yields CDR1 GTSNPN and CDR2 SVGIG (reference sequence). The trim removed 1 base at V and 8 bases at J, leaving 9 bases unmatched. This CDR3 is 15 amino acids long. The CDR3 loop is CAWSGISDRGQGYTF. The CDR3 nucleotides read TGTGCCTGGAGTGGAATCTCGGACAGGGGGCAGGGCTACACCTTC.

Here the CDR3 reads CATSIVQGETEAFF. For the CDR3, the DNA is TGTGCCACCAGCATAGTCCAGGGGGAGACTGAAGCTTTCTTT. The chain uses TRBV15 and TRBJ1-1; 7 bases line up with TRBD1. The J segment lost 5 bases and the V segment lost 4 bases, leaving 7 bases of the junction unmatched. This CDR3 comprises 14 residues. Germline lookup yields CDR1 LNHNV and CDR2 YYDKDF (reference sequence).

The chain joins TRBV7-8 to TRBJ1-1; a weak D match, TRBD1 (6 bases). The germline V gene has CDR1 SGHVS and CDR2 FQNEAQ. This CDR3 is built from 17 residues. V lost 7 bases and J lost 1, with 22 bases in between. CDR3 bases: TGTGCCAGCATCCCGATGGCCGGGACAAGAAAGAACACTGAAGCTTTCTTT. Translating gives CASIPMAGTRKNTEAFF.